The table lists the clone carrying this T cell receptor beta chain with a few counts. Its antigen is unknown. The data are from a study of T-cell reconstitution after alpha-beta-depleted transplantation in children. Study outcomes and limitations: Reported findings indicate that, about two months after transplant, alpha-beta T cells came from several hundred expanded clones, which were derived from non-depleted graft cells. Day-60 TCRbeta diversity that was high in some patients was derived from surviving recipient T cells and thymic progenitors. Once a year had passed after transplant, T-cell counts and diversity came mostly from newly produced T cells.

Between the trimmed V and J ends, which lost 6 bases and 7 bases, there was a span of 15 bases. This CDR3 contains 12 residues. Germline CDR1 is SQVTM and CDR2 is ANQGSEA. It was with unique molecular identifiers that the TCRbeta library was prepared. One entry per CDR3 protein results from TCRdb running MiXCR on the PCR reads. Of 250,000 to 350,000 distinct CDR3 sequences listed, approximately 23% are singletons. The specimen was PBMCs, mostly from graft donor cells, collected 180 days after TCRalphabeta/CD19-depleted stem cell transplant. The rearrangement joins TRBV29-1 to TRBJ1-1; D is unresolved. This sequence was found in a male patient aged 10-17 years who had a stem cell transplant for acute lymphoblastic leukemia, so the T cells may come from the graft donor. As DNA, the CDR3 is TGCAGCGTGAAGACCGCCCTTAGTGAAGCTTTCTTT. Amino acids: CSVKTALSEAFF.